The 2 T cell receptor beta chains listed next were all sequenced from one sample in a study of blood T cell repertoires in COVID-19. Profiled with immunoSEQ multiplex PCR; TCRdb holds only in-frame clones, not every one. The sample holds more than 100,000 clones, around 88% seen once. The sequencing sample was made of peripheral blood. Receptors originate from a man aged 50-60 years with active or convalescent COVID-19.

This clone was counted a few times. The chain links TRBV28 to TRBJ1-4, with 7 bases fitting TRBD1. CDR3 length equals 14 residues. From germline, CDR1 is MDHEN and CDR2 SYDVKM. J was trimmed by 7 bases and V by 6 bases; bases with no gene match: 8. CDR3 residues: CASSNRGSVEKLFF. The CDR3 nucleotides are TGTGCCAGCAGCAACAGGGGCTCGGTTGAAAAACTGTTTTTT.

This rearrangement joins TRBV28 to TRBJ2-7, with 7 bases matching TRBD2. The CDR3 has 15 amino acids. Germline loops: CDR1 MDHEN, CDR2 SYDVKM. V gave up 2 bases and J gave up 3 bases; unmatched junction bases: 7. CDR3 residues: CASSLEPSGGYEQYF. The CDR3 bases are TGTGCCAGCAGTTTAGAGCCTAGCGGAGGCTACGAGCAGTACTTC.